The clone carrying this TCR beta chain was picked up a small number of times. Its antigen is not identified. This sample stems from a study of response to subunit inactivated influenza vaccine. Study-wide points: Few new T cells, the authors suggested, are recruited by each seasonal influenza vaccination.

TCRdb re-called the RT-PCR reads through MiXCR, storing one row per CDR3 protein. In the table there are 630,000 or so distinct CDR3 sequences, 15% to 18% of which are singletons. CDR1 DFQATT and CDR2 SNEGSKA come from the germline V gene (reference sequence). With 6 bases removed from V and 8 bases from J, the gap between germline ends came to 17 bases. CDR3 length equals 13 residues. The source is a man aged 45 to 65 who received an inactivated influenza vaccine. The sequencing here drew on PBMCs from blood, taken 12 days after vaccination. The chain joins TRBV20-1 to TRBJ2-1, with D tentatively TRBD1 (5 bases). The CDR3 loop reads CSAAQGLADEQFF. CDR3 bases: TGCAGTGCGGCCCAGGGTTTGGCCGATGAGCAGTTCTTC.